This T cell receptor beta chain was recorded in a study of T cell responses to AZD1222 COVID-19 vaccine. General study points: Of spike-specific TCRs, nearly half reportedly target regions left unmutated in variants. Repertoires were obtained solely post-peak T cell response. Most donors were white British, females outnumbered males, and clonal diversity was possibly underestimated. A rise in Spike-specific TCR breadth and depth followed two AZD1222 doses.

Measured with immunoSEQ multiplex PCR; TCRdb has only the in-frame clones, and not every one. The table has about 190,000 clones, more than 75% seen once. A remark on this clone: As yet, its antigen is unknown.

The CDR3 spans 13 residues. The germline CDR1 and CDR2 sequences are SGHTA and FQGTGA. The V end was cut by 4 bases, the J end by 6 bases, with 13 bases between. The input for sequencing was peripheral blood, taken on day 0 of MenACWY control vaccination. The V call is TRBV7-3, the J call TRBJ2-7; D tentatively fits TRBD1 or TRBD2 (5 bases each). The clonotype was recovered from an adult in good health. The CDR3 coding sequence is TGTGCCAGCAGCTCTGGGGCGGGTGGCGAGCAGTACTTC. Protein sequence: CASSSGAGGEQYF.